This passage covers 7 T cell receptor beta chains from one sample sequenced in a study of human T cells and chemical hapten exposure. TCRdb passed the RACE reads through MiXCR, listing each CDR3 protein once. The table lists about 39,000 distinct CDR3 sequences, 10% to 15% of them singletons. Time point of the sample: patch test 3, about 24 weeks after DPC sensitization. Treatment noted: therapeutic diphenylcyclopropenone sensitization with weekly scalp DPC. Someone pulled total RNA out of unfractionated whole blood. The sample was whole blood, taken in connection with sensitization to the hapten diphenylcyclopropenone (DPC). The source is a woman between 35 and 50 years old with alopecia areata. Some clones in this sample may be carry-over from other donors' samples.

This sequence joins TRBV29-1 and TRBJ2-7, with TRBD2 matching 9 bases. The CDR3 consists of 13 residues. The V segment lost 4 bases and the J segment 2 bases; nucleotides outside the gene matches: 3. Germline-derived CDR1 and CDR2 are SQVTM and ANQGSEA. CDR3 in DNA: TGCAGCGTTGCGCTAGCGGGAACCTACGAGCAGTACTTC. Its protein is CSVALAGTYEQYF.

This clonotype has only a few counts. This chain joins TRBV19 and TRBJ2-2; D ambiguous. This CDR3 spans 14 amino acids. With 3 bases removed from V and 3 bases from J, the gap between germline ends came to 8 bases. CDR1 LNHDA and CDR2 SQIVND come from the germline V gene (reference sequence). CDR3 bases: TGTGCCAGTAGTATGGTACTATACACCGGGGAGCTGTTTTTT. This codes for CASSMVLYTGELFF.

This clonotype was seen at least ten times. V usage is TRBV7-9 and J usage is TRBJ1-4, with D perhaps TRBD1 (5 bases). This CDR3 has 16 amino acids. Deletions cut 5 bases from V and 7 bases from J, with 20 bases between. The germline CDR1 and CDR2 sequences are SEHNR and FQNEAQ (reference sequence). The CDR3 region has the DNA TGTGCCAGCAGCCCCCGGGACGTCGGGCGGTTTGAAAAACTGTTTTTT. Its translation: CASSPRDVGRFEKLFF.

This clonotype was picked up many times. The rearrangement uses TRBV4-1 and TRBJ2-7; possibly TRBD1 for D (6 bases). CDR1 MGHRA and CDR2 YSYEKL come from the germline V gene. CDR3 length: 18 amino acids. With 0 bases removed from V and 0 bases from J, the gap between germline ends came to 18 bases. CDR3 in amino acids: CASSQDSSTGPSSYEQYF. The DNA for the CDR3 is TGCGCCAGCAGCCAAGATTCTTCGACAGGACCTAGCTCCTACGAGCAGTACTTC.

This clonotype was seen only a few times. The J gene is TRBJ2-3, the V gene TRBV10-3; D is unresolved. V was cut by 3 bases and J by 0 bases, with 7 bases left in between. Looked up from germline, CDR1 is ENHRY and CDR2 is SYGVKD. This CDR3 has 14 amino acids. CDR3 sequence (DNA): TGTGCCATCAGTGAAAGTACCAGCACAGATACGCAGTATTTT. The encoded protein is CAISESTSTDTQYF.

This rearrangement joins TRBV7-2 to TRBJ1-5; D unclear. This CDR3 has 14 amino acids. Germline lookup yields CDR1 SGHTA and CDR2 FQGNSA. Between the trimmed V and J ends, which lost 5 bases and 2 bases, there was a span of 10 bases. CDR3 bases: TGTGCCAGCAGCCTGACGTGGGGCAATCAGCCCCAGCATTTT. This translates into CASSLTWGNQPQHF.

This clonotype has a handful of counts. This chain joins TRBV12-3 or TRBV12-4 and TRBJ1-2, with D unclear. Trimming took off 8 bases at V and 10 bases at J, with 17 bases between the two ends. The CDR3 is 12 residues long. The DNA for the CDR3 is TGTGCCAGCCACCGGGGTTCAACGGACTACACCTTC. This encodes CASHRGSTDYTF.